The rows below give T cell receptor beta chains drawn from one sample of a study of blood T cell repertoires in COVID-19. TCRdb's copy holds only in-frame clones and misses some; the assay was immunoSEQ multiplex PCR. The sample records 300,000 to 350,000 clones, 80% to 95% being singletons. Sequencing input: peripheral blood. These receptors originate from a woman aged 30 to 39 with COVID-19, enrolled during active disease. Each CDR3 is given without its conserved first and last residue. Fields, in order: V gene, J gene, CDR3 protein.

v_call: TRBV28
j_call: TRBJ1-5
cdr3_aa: ATDRGRNQPQH

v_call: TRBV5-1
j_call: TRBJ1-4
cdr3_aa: ASSTSTGLGGNNEKLF

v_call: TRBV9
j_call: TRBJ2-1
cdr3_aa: ASSARLAGGYNEQF

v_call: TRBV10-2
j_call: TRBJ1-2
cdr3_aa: ASSERGPGDGYT

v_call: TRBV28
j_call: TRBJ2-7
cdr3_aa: ASLRDSGRYEQY

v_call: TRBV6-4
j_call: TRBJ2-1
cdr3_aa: ASMRPRDSHNEQF

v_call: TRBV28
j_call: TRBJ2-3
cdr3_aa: ASSQLAGVADTQY

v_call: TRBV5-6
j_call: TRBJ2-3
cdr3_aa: ASSFSGGTDTQY

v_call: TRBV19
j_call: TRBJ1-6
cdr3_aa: ASSPRTGNSPLH

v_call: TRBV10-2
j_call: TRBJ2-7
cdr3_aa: ASSDPGQGGEQY

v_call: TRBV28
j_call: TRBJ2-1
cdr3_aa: ASSQMTSGRGDEQF

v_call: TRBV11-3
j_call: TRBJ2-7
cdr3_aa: ASSFLGTGDYEQY

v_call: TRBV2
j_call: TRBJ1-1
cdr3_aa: ASSVRGMNTEAF

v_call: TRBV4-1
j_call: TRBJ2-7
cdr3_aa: ASSPGRGLASSYEQY

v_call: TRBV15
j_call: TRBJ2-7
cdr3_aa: ATSTDRVYEQY

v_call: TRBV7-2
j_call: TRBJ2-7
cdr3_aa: ASSLKGRGGEQY

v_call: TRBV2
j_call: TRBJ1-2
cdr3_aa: ASTLGSFYGYT

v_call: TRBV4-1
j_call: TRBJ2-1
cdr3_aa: ASSPGGASYNEQF

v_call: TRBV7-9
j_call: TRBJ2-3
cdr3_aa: ASSPGQGFTDTQY

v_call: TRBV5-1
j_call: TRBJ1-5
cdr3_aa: ASSPDISNQPQH

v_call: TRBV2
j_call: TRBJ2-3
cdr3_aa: ASSANWGGADTQY

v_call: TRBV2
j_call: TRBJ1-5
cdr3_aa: ASSEARSQPQH

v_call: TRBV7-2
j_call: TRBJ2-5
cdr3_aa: ASSSLETQY

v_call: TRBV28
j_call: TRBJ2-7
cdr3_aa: ASRPGQNVHEQY

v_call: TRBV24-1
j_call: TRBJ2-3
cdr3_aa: ATSDRTGLHTQY

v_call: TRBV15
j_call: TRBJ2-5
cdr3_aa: ATSRAPGGQETQY

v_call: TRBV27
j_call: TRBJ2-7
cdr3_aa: ASSLFLAGGYEQY

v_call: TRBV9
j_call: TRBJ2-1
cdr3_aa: ASSGSDRGGGNEQF

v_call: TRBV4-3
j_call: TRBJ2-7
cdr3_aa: ASSAAEGSGYEQY

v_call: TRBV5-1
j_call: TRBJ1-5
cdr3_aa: ASSLQGASNQPQH

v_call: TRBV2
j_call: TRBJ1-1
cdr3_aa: ASQGTGGTEAF

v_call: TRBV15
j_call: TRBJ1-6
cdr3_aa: ATRRELGGSPLH

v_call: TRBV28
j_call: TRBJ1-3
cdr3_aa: ASSLPAWNTIY

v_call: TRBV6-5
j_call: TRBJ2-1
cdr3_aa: ASSKPGLGDNEQF

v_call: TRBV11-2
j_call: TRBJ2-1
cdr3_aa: ASSFGLTSGRDGYNEQF

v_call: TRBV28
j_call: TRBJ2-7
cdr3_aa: ASSLPRGSIPYEQY

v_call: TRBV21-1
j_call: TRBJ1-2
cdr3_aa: ASLGLEGYT

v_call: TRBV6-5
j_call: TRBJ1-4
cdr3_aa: ASRGTERFEKLF

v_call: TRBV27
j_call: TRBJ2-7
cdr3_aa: ASSWGTGGYEQY

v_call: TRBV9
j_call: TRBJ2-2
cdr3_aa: ASSVRFFGELF

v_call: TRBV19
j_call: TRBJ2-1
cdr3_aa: ASSSSGLAGYNEQF

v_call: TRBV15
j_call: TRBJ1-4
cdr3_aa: ATSTREASEKLF

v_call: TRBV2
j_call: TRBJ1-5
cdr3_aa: ATGGQGGQPQH